This TCR beta chain was sequenced during a study of metastatic and nonmetastatic thyroid tumors. This clone occurred a few times. Using MiXCR, TCRdb re-called clones from the PCR reads. The table shows 10,000 to 15,000 clones, with under 30% occurring only once. The entire patient cohort was treatment-naive prior to thyroid surgery. Sequencing input: tumor tissue. The receptor comes from a female donor with papillary thyroid cancer or a benign thyroid nodule (not recorded which). Some clones in this sample may be carry-over from other donors' samples.

The CDR3 protein is CASSLRGAGAYSNQPQHF. The CDR3 coding sequence is TGTGCCAGCAGTCTTCGGGGGGCGGGTGCCTATAGCAATCAGCCCCAGCATTTT. The rearrangement joins TRBV27 to TRBJ1-5, with D possibly being TRBD1 (6 bases). V lost 5 bases to trimming and J lost 0 bases, with 20 bases between them. The CDR3 length is 18 residues. Per germline, CDR1 MNHEY and CDR2 SMNVEV (reference sequence).